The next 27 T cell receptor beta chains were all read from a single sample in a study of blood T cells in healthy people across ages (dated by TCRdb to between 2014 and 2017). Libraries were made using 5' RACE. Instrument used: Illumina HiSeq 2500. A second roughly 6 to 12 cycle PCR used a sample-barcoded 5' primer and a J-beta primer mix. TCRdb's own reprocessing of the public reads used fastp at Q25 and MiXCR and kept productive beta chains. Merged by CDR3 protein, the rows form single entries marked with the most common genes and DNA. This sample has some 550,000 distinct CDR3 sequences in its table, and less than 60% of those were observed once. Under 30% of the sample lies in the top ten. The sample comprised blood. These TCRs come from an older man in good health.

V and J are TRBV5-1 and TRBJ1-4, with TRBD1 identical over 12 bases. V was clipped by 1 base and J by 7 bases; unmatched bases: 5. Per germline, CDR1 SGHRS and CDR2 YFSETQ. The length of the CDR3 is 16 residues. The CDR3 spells CASSLQGQGAGEKLFF. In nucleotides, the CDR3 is TGCGCCAGCAGCTTGCAGGGACAGGGGGCCGGTGAAAAACTGTTTTTT. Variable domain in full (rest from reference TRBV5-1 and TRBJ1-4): KAGVTQTPRYLIKTRGQQVTLSCSPISGHRSVSWYQQTPGQGLQFLFEYFSETQRNKGNFPGRFSGRQFSNSRSEMNVSTLELGDSALYLCASSLQGQGAGEKLFFGSGTQLSVL.

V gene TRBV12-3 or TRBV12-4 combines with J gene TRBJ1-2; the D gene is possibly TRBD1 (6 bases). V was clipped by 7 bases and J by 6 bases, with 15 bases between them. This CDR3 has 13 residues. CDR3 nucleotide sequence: TGTGCCAGCACCAGAGGGGGTGAGGATGGCTACACCTTC. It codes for CASTRGGEDGYTF.

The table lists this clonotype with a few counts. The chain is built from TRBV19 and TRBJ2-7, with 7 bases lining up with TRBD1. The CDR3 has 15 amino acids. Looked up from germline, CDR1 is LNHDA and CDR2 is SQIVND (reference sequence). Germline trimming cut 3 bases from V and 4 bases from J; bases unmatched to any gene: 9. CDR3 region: CASSMSGQALYEQYF. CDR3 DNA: TGTGCCAGTAGTATGTCAGGACAGGCTCTATACGAGCAGTACTTC. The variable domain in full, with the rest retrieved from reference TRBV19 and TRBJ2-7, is DGGITQSPKYLFRKEGQNVTLSCEQNLNHDAMYWYRQDPGQGLRLIYYSQIVNDFQKGDIAEGYSVSREKKESFPLTVTSAQKNPTAFYLCASSMSGQALYEQYFGPGTRLTVT.

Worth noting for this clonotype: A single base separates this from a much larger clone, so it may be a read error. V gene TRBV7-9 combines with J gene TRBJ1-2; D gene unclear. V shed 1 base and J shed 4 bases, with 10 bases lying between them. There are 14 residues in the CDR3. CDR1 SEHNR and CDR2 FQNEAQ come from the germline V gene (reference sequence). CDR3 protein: CASSLEAASYGYTF. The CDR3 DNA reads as TGTGCCAGCAGCTTAGAAGCAGCCAGCTATGGCTACACCTTC.

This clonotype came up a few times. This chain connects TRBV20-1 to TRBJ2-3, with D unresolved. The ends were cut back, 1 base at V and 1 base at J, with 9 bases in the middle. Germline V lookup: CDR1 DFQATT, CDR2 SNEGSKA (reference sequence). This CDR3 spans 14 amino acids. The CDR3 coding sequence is TGCAGTGCTAGAGCATGGCCTCGCACAGATACGCAGTATTTT. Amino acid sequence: CSARAWPRTDTQYF.

The CDR3 loop is CASSLGYANEKLFF. DNA for the CDR3: TGTGCCAGCAGCCTGGGGTACGCAAATGAAAAACTGTTTTTT. The V and J genes are TRBV7-2 and TRBJ1-4; the D is unclear. Trimming took off 5 bases at V and 5 bases at J, with 12 bases between the two ends. The CDR3 spans 14 residues. Germline CDR1 and CDR2: SGHTA and FQGNSA. The variable domain in full, completed from reference TRBV7-2 and TRBJ1-4, reads GAGVSQSPSNKVTEKGKDVELRCDPISGHTALYWYRQSLGQGLEFLIYFQGNSAPDKSGLPSDRFSAERTGGSVSTLTIQRTQQEDSAVYLCASSLGYANEKLFFGSGTQLSVL.

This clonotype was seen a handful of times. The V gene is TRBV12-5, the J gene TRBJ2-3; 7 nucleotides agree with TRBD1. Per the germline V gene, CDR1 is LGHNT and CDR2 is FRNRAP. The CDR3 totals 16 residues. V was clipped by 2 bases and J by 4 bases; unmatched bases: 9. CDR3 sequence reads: CASGLHRGSGADTQYF. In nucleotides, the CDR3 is TGTGCTAGTGGTTTGCACAGGGGCTCGGGCGCAGATACGCAGTATTTT.

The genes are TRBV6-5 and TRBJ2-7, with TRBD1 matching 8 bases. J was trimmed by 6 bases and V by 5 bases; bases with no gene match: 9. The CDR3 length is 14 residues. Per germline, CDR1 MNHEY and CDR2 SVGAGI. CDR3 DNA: TGTGCCAGCAGTGACGACAGGGGATCCGGCGAGCAGTACTTC. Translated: CASSDDRGSGEQYF.

In DNA, the CDR3 is TGTGCCACCAGTGATTCCCAGGATAGCGGGAGGGCCGGCAATGAGCAGTTCTTC. This sequence encodes CATSDSQDSGRAGNEQFF. The V gene is TRBV24-1, the J gene TRBJ2-1; 11 bases align to TRBD2. The CDR3 consists of 18 residues. Germline trimming cut 2 bases from V and 6 bases from J; bases unmatched to any gene: 11. CDR1 is KGHDR and CDR2 is SFDVKD in the germline V gene.

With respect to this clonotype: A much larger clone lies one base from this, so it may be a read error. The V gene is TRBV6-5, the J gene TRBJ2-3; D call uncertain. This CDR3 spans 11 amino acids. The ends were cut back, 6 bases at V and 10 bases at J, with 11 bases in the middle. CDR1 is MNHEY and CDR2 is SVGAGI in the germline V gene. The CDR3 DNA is TGTGCCAGCAGGGGAACCGGTGCGCAGTATTTT. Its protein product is CASRGTGAQYF.

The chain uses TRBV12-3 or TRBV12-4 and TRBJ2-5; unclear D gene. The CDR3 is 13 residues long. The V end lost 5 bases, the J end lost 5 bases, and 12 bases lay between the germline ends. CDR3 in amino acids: CASSNEVGETQYF. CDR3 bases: TGTGCCAGCAGTAACGAAGTGGGGGAGACCCAGTACTTC.

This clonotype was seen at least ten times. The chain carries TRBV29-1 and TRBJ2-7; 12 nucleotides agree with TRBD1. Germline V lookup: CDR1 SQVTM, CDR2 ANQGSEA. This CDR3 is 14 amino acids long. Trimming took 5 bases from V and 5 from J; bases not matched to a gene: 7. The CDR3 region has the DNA TGCAGCGTTAGTACCGGGACAGGGGGCAACGAGCAGTACTTC. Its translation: CSVSTGTGGNEQYF.

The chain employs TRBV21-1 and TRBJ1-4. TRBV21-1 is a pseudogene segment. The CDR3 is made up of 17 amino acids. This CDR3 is CASSKSYSTPTNEKLFF. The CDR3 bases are TGTGCCAGCAGCAAATCCTACAGCACACCCACTAATGAAAAACTGTTTTTT.

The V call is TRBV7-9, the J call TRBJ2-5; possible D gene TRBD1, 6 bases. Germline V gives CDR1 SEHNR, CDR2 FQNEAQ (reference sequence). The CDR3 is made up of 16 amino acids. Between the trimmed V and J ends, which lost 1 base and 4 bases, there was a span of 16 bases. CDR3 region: CASSLGDTSGRETQYF. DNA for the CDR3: TGTGCCAGCAGCTTAGGGGACACCTCAGGCCGAGAGACCCAGTACTTC.

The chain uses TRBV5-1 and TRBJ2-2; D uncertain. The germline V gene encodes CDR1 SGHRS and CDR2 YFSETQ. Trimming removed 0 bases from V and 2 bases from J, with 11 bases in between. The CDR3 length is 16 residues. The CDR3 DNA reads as TGCGCCAGCAGCTTGGAATCCTCACTTAACACCGGGGAGCTGTTTTTT. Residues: CASSLESSLNTGELFF. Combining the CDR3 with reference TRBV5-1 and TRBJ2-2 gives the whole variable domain KAGVTQTPRYLIKTRGQQVTLSCSPISGHRSVSWYQQTPGQGLQFLFEYFSETQRNKGNFPGRFSGRQFSNSRSEMNVSTLELGDSALYLCASSLESSLNTGELFFGEGSRLTVL.

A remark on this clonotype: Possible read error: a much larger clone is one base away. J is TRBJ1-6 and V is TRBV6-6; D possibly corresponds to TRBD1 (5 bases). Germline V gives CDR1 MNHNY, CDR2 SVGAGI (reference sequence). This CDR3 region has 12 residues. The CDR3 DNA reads TGTGCCAGGCGGGACGGGGATTCACCCTTCCACTTT. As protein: CARRDGDSPFHF.

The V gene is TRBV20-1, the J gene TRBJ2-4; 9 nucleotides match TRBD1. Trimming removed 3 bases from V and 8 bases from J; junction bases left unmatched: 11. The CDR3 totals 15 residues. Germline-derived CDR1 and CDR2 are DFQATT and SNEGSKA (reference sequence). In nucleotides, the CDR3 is TGCAGTGCTAGGAACCCAAGGACAGGGGAGGACATTCAGTACTTC. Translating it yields CSARNPRTGEDIQYF.

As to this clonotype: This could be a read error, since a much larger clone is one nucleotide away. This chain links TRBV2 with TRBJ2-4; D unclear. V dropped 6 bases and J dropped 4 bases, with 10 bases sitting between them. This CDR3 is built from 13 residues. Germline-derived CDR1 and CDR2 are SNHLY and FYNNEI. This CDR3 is CASSPDLKNIQYF. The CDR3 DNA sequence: TGTGCCAGCAGCCCCGACTTGAAAAACATTCAGTACTTC.

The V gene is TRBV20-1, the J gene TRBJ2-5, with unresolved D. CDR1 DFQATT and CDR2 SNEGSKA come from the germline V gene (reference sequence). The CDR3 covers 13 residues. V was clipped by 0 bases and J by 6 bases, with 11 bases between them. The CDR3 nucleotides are TGCAGTGCTAGAGATATAGCCGACCAGACCCAGTACTTC. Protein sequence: CSARDIADQTQYF.

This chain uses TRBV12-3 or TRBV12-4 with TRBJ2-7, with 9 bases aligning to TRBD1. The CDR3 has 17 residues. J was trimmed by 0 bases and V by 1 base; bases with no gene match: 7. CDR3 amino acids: CASSLVAQDRGSYEQYF. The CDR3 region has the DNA TGTGCCAGCAGTTTAGTCGCCCAGGACAGGGGCTCCTACGAGCAGTACTTC.

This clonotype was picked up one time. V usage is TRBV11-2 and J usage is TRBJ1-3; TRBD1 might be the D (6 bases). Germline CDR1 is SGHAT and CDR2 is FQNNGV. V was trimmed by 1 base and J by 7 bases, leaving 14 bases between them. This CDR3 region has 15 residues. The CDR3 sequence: CASSLVGTTPNTIYF. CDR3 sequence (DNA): TGTGCCAGCAGCTTAGTGGGGACAACTCCGAACACCATATATTTT.

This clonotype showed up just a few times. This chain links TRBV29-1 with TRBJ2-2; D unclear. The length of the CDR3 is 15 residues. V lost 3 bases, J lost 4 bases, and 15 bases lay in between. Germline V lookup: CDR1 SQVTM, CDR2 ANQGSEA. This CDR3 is CSVDRGGPGTGELFF. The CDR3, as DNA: TGCAGCGTTGATAGAGGTGGGCCGGGCACCGGGGAGCTGTTTTTT.

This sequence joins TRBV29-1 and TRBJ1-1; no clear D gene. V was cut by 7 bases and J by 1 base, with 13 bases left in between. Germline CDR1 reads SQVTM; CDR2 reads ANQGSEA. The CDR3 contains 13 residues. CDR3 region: CSDTSGGNTEAFF. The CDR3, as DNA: TGCAGCGATACGTCGGGTGGGAACACTGAAGCTTTCTTT.

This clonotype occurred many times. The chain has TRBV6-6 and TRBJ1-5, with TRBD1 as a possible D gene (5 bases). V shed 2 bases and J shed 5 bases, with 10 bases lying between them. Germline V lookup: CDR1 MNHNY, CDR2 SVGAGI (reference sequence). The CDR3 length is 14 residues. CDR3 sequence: CASSYAGEDQPQHF. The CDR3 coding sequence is TGTGCCAGCAGTTACGCGGGGGAAGATCAGCCCCAGCATTTT.

The CDR3 sequence: CASSLGDSKTYYEQYF. For the CDR3, the DNA is TGTGCCAGCAGCTTGGGGGACAGCAAAACCTACTACGAGCAGTACTTC. V is TRBV7-2 and J is TRBJ2-7; TRBD1 aligns across 7 bases. V trimming: 3 bases; J trimming: 3 bases; junction bases outside the gene matches: 11. Germline V gene data show CDR1 as SGHTA and CDR2 as FQGNSA. This CDR3 has 16 residues.

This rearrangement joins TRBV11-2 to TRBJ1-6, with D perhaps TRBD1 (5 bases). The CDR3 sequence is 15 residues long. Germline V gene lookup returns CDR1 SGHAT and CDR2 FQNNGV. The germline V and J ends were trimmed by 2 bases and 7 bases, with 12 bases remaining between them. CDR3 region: CASSLFRGSNSPLHF. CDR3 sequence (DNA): TGTGCCAGCAGCTTATTCCGGGGCTCCAATTCACCCCTCCACTTT.

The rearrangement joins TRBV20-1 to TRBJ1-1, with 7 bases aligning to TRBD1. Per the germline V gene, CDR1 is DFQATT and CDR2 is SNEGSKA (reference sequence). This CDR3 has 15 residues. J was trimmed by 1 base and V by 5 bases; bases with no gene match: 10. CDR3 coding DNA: TGCAGTGCTGCAGCCGGGACAGCTGGGAACACTGAAGCTTTCTTT. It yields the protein CSAAAGTAGNTEAFF.